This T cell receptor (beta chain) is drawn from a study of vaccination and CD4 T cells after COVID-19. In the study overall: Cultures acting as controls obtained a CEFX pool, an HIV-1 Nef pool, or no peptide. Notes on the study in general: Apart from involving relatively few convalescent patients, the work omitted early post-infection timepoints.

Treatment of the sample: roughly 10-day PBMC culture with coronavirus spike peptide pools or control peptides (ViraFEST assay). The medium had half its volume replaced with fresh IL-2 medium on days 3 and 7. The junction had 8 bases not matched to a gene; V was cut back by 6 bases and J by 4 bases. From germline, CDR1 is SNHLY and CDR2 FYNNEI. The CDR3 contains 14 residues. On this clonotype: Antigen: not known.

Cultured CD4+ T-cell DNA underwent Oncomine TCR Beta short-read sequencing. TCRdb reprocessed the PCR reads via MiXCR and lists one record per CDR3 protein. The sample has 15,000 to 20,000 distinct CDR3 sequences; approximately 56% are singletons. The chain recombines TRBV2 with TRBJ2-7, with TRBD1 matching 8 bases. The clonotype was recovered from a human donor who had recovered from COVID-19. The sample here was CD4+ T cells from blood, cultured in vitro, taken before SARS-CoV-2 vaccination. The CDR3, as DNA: TGTGCCAGCAGCGCTGGACAGGGTGGGTACGAGCAGTACTTC. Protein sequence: CASSAGQGGYEQYF. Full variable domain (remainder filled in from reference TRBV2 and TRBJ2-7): EPEVTQTPSHQVTQMGQEVILRCVPISNHLYFYWYRQILGQKVEFLVSFYNNEISEKSEIFDDQFSVERPDGSNFTLKIRSTKLEDSAMYFCASSAGQGGYEQYFGPGTRLTVT.